The sequence of this TCR beta chain was determined in a study of cytomegalovirus exposure and HLA in healthy donors. Study observations and caveats: It has been reported that TCR beta sequences accurately predicted the HLA-A and HLA-B alleles of most subjects. Solely CMV serostatus was available to characterize immune exposure. TCR beta V- and J-gene trimming, according to a later analysis, was linked to a missense DCLRE1C variant.

A remark on this clone: Its antigen is currently unknown.

This CDR3 region has 12 residues. Trimming cost V 5 bases and J 0 bases, with 5 bases left between them. Germline V gene data show CDR1 as SGHTA and CDR2 as FQGNSA. With 60 Vbeta and 13 Jbeta primers, the PCR was carried out. Produced via immunoSEQ multiplex PCR; TCRdb's table is partial and in-frame only. Among 150,000 or so clones, around 80% were seen once, and the ten largest hold around 2.4%. The sequence was collected from a female donor in good health and CMV-seronegative. Source material: PBMCs. The V and J genes are TRBV7-2 and TRBJ2-7; no clear D. CDR3 nucleotide sequence: TGTGCCAGCAGCAGGAGCTCCTACGAGCAGTACTTC. Translation: CASSRSSYEQYF.